Listed below are T cell receptor beta chains from one sample, sequenced in a study of blood T cell repertoires in COVID-19. Profiling relied on immunoSEQ multiplex PCR, and the TCRdb table lists in-frame clones only, not all of them. The table lists fewer than 300,000 clones, 70% to 90% of them singletons, with 1% to 1.5% in the top ten. The sequencing input was PBMCs or T cells enriched from blood (not recorded which). All receptors come from a woman aged 40 to 50 with acute COVID-19. Both conserved end residues are part of each CDR3. The D gene is left open where the match is weak. The size entry is marked missing in some rows and otherwise reads once, few, many or a size class.

CDR3 DNA	CDR3 protein	V gene	D gene	clone size	J gene	CDR3 length
TGTGCCAGCAGCTTAGCTCTGGACAGGGATGAAGCTTTCTTT	CASSLALDRDEAFF	TRBV7-2	TRBD1	-	TRBJ1-1	14
TGTGCCAGCAGTTCTCCGGGACATGGAAACACCATATATTTT	CASSSPGHGNTIYF	TRBV28	-	-	TRBJ1-3	14
TGTGCCAGCAGCGCCGCCCGGGACAGGGGGCTTGGCTACACCTTC	CASSAARDRGLGYTF	TRBV9	TRBD1	-	TRBJ1-2	15
TGTGCCTGGAGTTACCCGGGACACAAGAGCAATCAGCCCCAGCATTTT	CAWSYPGHKSNQPQHF	TRBV30	-	few	TRBJ1-5	16
TGTGCCAGCAGCTTAGAGGTGGGGCTAGCGGCCTACAACAATGAGCAGTTCTTC	CASSLEVGLAAYNNEQFF	TRBV11-3	TRBD2	few	TRBJ2-1	18
TGTGCCAGCAGTTCAACCTCAGCGGGAGTCAACAATGAGCAGTTCTTC	CASSSTSAGVNNEQFF	TRBV28	TRBD2	-	TRBJ2-1	16
TGTGCCAGCAGCCAAGATCGGGGGGCAACTAATGAAAAACTGTTTTTT	CASSQDRGATNEKLFF	TRBV4-2	-	-	TRBJ1-4	16
TGTGCCATCAGTGCTACGGGACAGCCGAACACCGGGGAGCTGTTTTTT	CAISATGQPNTGELFF	TRBV10-3	TRBD1	-	TRBJ2-2	16
TGTGCCAGCAGCCCCCAGACAGGGGAGTTTCCCTACGAGCAGTACTTC	CASSPQTGEFPYEQYF	TRBV3-1/TRBV3-2	TRBD1	many	TRBJ2-7	16
TGTGCCATCGGCAGAGACAGCAACACCGGGGAGCTGTTTTTT	CAIGRDSNTGELFF	TRBV10-3	-	-	TRBJ2-2	14
TGTGCCAGCAGTCCCCGAGTTAACGAGCAGTACTTC	CASSPRVNEQYF	TRBV12-3/TRBV12-4	-	-	TRBJ2-7	12
TGCAGTGCGAGTACAGGGACTAATGAAAAACTGTTTTTT	CSASTGTNEKLFF	TRBV20-1	-	-	TRBJ1-4	13
TGTGCCAGCAGCTTAGGGCAGGGAATTGGCTACACCTTC	CASSLGQGIGYTF	TRBV7-6	-	-	TRBJ1-2	13
TGTGCCAGCAGCGTAGTAGGGGGCTCCGGAAACACCATATATTTT	CASSVVGGSGNTIYF	TRBV9	TRBD1	-	TRBJ1-3	15
TGCGCCAGCAGCTCGCCGGGGACAGGGATCCACGAGCAGTACTTC	CASSSPGTGIHEQYF	TRBV5-1	TRBD1	-	TRBJ2-7	15
TGCGCCAGCAGCCGCGGAGGATTGGTAGCCGGGGCCAACGTCCTGACTTTC	CASSRGGLVAGANVLTF	TRBV4-1	-	-	TRBJ2-6	17
TGTGCCTGGAGTATCACAGGCTCCTATAATTCACCCCTCCACTTT	CAWSITGSYNSPLHF	TRBV30	-	-	TRBJ1-6	15
TGTGCCAGCAGCCCCTACAGGTTTTCAAATGAAAAACTGTTTTTT	CASSPYRFSNEKLFF	TRBV11-2	-	-	TRBJ1-4	15
TGTGCCAGCAGTTTCGCAGCGTTCCAAGAGACCCAGTACTTC	CASSFAAFQETQYF	TRBV28	-	-	TRBJ2-5	14
TGTGCCATCAGTGACCAGGATCGGTTAGCTAACTATGGCTACACCTTC	CAISDQDRLANYGYTF	TRBV10-3	-	-	TRBJ1-2	16
TGTGCCAGCAGTTACTCGATCCAGGGGAGCTCCTATGGCTACACCTTC	CASSYSIQGSSYGYTF	TRBV6-5	-	-	TRBJ1-2	16
TGTGCCACCATTAAACCGACAGGGGACTTCAATGGCTACACCTTC	CATIKPTGDFNGYTF	TRBV24-1	TRBD1	few	TRBJ1-2	15
TGTGCCAGCAGCTTAGGGGACAGGATGACCACTGAAGCTTTCTTT	CASSLGDRMTTEAFF	TRBV7-9	TRBD1	-	TRBJ1-1	15
TGTGCCAGCAGCTTAGGTGGGGAGGGTTATGGCTACACCTTC	CASSLGGEGYGYTF	TRBV7-2	-	-	TRBJ1-2	14
TGTGCCAGCAGCTCGAACAGGGGCAAGAATGAAAAACTGTTTTTT	CASSSNRGKNEKLFF	TRBV11-2	TRBD1	-	TRBJ1-4	15
TGTGCCAGCAGCTCCAGACAGCAGAGCAATCAGCCCCAGCATTTT	CASSSRQQSNQPQHF	TRBV5-8	-	-	TRBJ1-5	15
TGTGCCAGCAGCGTATTTAGCGGGACCTACAATGAGCAGTTCTTC	CASSVFSGTYNEQFF	TRBV9	TRBD2	-	TRBJ2-1	15
TGTGCCAGCAGTGCTAGTGGTCCCCCCACAGATACGCAGTATTTT	CASSASGPPTDTQYF	TRBV9	-	-	TRBJ2-3	15
TGCGCCAGCAGCCCTGGGGCCGGGACACCTGAAAAACTGTTTTTT	CASSPGAGTPEKLFF	TRBV5-1	-	-	TRBJ1-4	15
TGTGCCAGCAGCTTAGATTTGGGAGCCTACAATGAGCAGTTCTTC	CASSLDLGAYNEQFF	TRBV11-2	-	-	TRBJ2-1	15
TGTGCCAGCAGCTTAGATGTGCAGGGGGCCTACGAGCAGTACTTC	CASSLDVQGAYEQYF	TRBV11-2	TRBD1	-	TRBJ2-7	15
TGTGCCAGCCCTCCCCCAGGGGGGTATACTGGGCTAACCAAAAACATTCAGTACTTC	CASPPPGGYTGLTKNIQYF	TRBV28	-	-	TRBJ2-4	19
TGCGCCAGTAATACGGGGGACAATGAGCAGTTCTTC	CASNTGDNEQFF	TRBV5-1	-	-	TRBJ2-1	12
TGTGCCAGCAGCCAACCTCGAGCGGGGGGGTACTACGAGCAGTACTTC	CASSQPRAGGYYEQYF	TRBV3-1/TRBV3-2	TRBD2	many	TRBJ2-7	16
TGTGCCAGCAGCGTAGCAAGGGGCGGTGAAGCTTTCTTT	CASSVARGGEAFF	TRBV9	-	-	TRBJ1-1	13